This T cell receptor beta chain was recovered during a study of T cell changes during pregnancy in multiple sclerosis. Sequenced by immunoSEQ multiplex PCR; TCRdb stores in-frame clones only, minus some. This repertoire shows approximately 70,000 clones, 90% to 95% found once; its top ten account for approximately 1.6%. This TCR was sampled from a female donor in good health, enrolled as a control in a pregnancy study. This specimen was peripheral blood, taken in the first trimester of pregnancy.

The CDR3 sequence: CAISESGGSQAGELFF. CDR3 bases: TGTGCCATCAGTGAGTCCGGCGGGAGTCAGGCCGGGGAGCTGTTTTTT. The rearrangement links TRBV10-3 to TRBJ2-2; 7 nucleotides agree with TRBD2. The V gene end was trimmed by 0 bases and the J gene end by 6 bases; junction bases not matched to a gene: 7. CDR1 is ENHRY and CDR2 is SYGVKD in the germline V gene. This CDR3 spans 16 amino acids.